Below are 29 T cell receptor beta chains sequenced from a single sample in a study of blood T cells in healthy people across ages. PCR was performed a second time for 7 to 11 cycles using a sample-barcoded 5' primer and a J-beta primer mix. TCRdb reprocessed the 5' RACE reads via MiXCR and lists one record per CDR3 protein. Of roughly 730,000 distinct CDR3 sequences in the sample, about 61% are singletons; the top ten hold roughly 25%. What was sequenced was blood. Every receptor here comes from a man between 40 and 49 years old in good health.

The genes are TRBV11-3 and TRBJ1-1; unclear D gene. Germline assignment: CDR1 SGHNT and CDR2 YENEEA. This CDR3 contains 12 residues. Trimming cost V 8 bases and J 3 bases, with 10 bases left between them. In DNA, the CDR3 is TGTGCCAGCCACGTCGTGGACACTGAAGCTTTCTTT. Its protein product is CASHVVDTEAFF.

The chain joins TRBV6-1 to TRBJ1-2, with D possibly TRBD1 on 6 matching bases. Between the trimmed V and J ends, which lost 0 bases and 7 bases, there was a span of 15 bases. The CDR3 runs 15 residues. Germline values: CDR1 MNHNS, CDR2 SASEGT. The CDR3 protein is CASSEARGAGSGYTF. CDR3 DNA sequence: TGTGCCAGCAGTGAAGCCCGGGGGGCCGGCAGTGGCTACACCTTC.

This chain uses TRBV6-6 with TRBJ2-6; perhaps D is TRBD1 or TRBD2 (5 bases each). Germline V gives CDR1 MNHNY, CDR2 SVGAGI (reference sequence). The CDR3 has 16 residues. Trimming left V 7 bases short and J 2 bases short, with 15 bases between. The DNA of the CDR3 is TGTGCCAGCACTAAACGGGACGGAGCTGGGGCCAACGTCCTGACTTTC. Translation gives CASTKRDGAGANVLTF.

The J gene is TRBJ2-5, the V gene TRBV7-8; tentatively, D is TRBD1 or TRBD2 (5 bases each). The CDR3 extends over 15 amino acids. Germline V gene data show CDR1 as SGHVS and CDR2 as FQNEAQ. V was pared by 0 bases and J by 3 bases, with 11 bases between. CDR3 in DNA: TGTGCCAGCAGCTTAGCGGGGACGGTAAAAGAGACCCAGTACTTC. Protein: CASSLAGTVKETQYF. Looking up the rest from reference TRBV7-8 and TRBJ2-5 gives the full variable domain: GAGVSQSPRYKVAKRGQDVALRCDPISGHVSLFWYQQALGQGPEFLTYFQNEAQLDKSGLPSDRFFAERPEGSVSTLKIQRTQQEDSAVYLCASSLAGTVKETQYFGPGTRLLVL.

The rearrangement links TRBV13 to TRBJ2-5; no reliable D call. Germline V lookup: CDR1 PRHDT, CDR2 FYEKMQ (reference sequence). CDR3 length equals 14 residues. Trimming pared 5 bases from V and 11 bases from J, leaving 21 bases between. The CDR3 spells CASSLVGKGHEQYF. CDR3 nucleotides: TGTGCCAGCAGCCTAGTGGGTAAGGGCCATGAGCAGTACTTC.

The chain recombines TRBV6-1 with TRBJ2-1, with 10 bases aligning to TRBD2. Unmatched junction bases numbered 18, after V lost 10 bases and J lost 3 bases. Germline loops: CDR1 MNHNS, CDR2 SASEGT. This CDR3 has 18 residues. As DNA, the CDR3 is TGTGCCACCAATCTTCTAGCGGGAGCTGCAGTAAACTACAATGAGCAGTTCTTC. This codes for CATNLLAGAAVNYNEQFF.

The genes are TRBV6-5 and TRBJ1-5; TRBD1 matches 9 bases. Germline trimming cut 6 bases from V and 4 bases from J; bases unmatched to any gene: 7. The CDR3 has 15 amino acids. Germline-derived CDR1 and CDR2 are MNHEY and SVGAGI. The CDR3 loop is CASRPKQGANQPQHF. For the CDR3, the DNA is TGTGCCAGCAGACCAAAACAGGGGGCTAATCAGCCCCAGCATTTT.

This clonotype occurred a few times. The V call is TRBV12-3 or TRBV12-4, the J call TRBJ2-1; D remains ambiguous. CDR3 length: 15 amino acids. Trimming took 6 bases from V and 10 from J, leaving 22 bases between them. CDR3 region: CASSPGITRKGEQFF. The CDR3 DNA sequence: TGTGCCAGCAGCCCAGGCATCACGCGAAAAGGCGAGCAGTTCTTC.

The chain uses TRBV11-2 and TRBJ1-4; a possible D gene is TRBD1 (6 bases). Trimming pared 8 bases from V and 3 bases from J, leaving 13 bases between. Germline assignment: CDR1 SGHAT and CDR2 FQNNGV. The CDR3 loop spans 14 amino acids. The CDR3 here is CASGPEGANEKLFF. DNA of the CDR3: TGTGCCAGCGGCCCTGAGGGGGCTAATGAAAAACTGTTTTTT.

The chain links TRBV6-5 to TRBJ2-3; D not resolved. Germline-derived CDR1 and CDR2 are MNHEY and SVGAGI. This CDR3 spans 13 amino acids. The V end was cut by 7 bases, the J end by 3 bases, with 11 bases between. The CDR3 protein is CASIGPQTDTQYF. DNA of the CDR3: TGTGCCAGCATTGGGCCCCAGACAGATACGCAGTATTTT.

This clonotype was picked up a small number of times. J is TRBJ2-3 and V is TRBV6-6; the D is unclear. Trimming removed 4 bases from V and 6 bases from J, with 14 bases in between. The V gene's germline CDR1 is MNHNY and CDR2 SVGAGI (reference sequence). This CDR3 is built from 14 residues. The CDR3 DNA reads as TGTGCCAGCAGTTTGAGCACGCTCGGGGATACGCAGTATTTT. Protein product: CASSLSTLGDTQYF.

This chain uses TRBV28 with TRBJ2-3; 9 nucleotides line up with TRBD2. The trim removed 6 bases at V and 8 bases at J, leaving 9 bases unmatched. The germline V gene encodes CDR1 MDHEN and CDR2 SYDVKM. The CDR3 totals 14 residues. The CDR3 loop reads CASSSGGGVGTQYF. In nucleotides, the CDR3 is TGTGCCAGCAGCTCTGGCGGGGGGGTGGGTACGCAGTATTTT.

In its sample, this clonotype was seen a few times. The V call is TRBV4-1, the J call TRBJ2-3, with TRBD2 matching over 16 bases. Germline-derived CDR1 and CDR2 are MGHRA and YSYEKL. The V segment lost 0 bases and the J segment 6 bases; nucleotides outside the gene matches: 3. CDR3 length equals 17 residues. CDR3 DNA: TGCGCCAGCAGCCAAGAGGGGACTAGCGGGAGGGCTGATACGCAGTATTTT. Protein: CASSQEGTSGRADTQYF.

The V and J genes are TRBV2 and TRBJ1-5; TRBD1 is a possible D gene (6 bases). The germline V and J ends were trimmed by 3 bases and 4 bases, with 13 bases remaining between them. CDR3 length equals 15 residues. Germline values: CDR1 SNHLY, CDR2 FYNNEI. The CDR3 nucleotides read TGTGCCAGCAGTGAGTACAGGGTCAGGAATCAGCCCCAGCATTTT. Its protein product is CASSEYRVRNQPQHF. Complete variable domain (other parts from reference TRBV2 and TRBJ1-5): EPEVTQTPSHQVTQMGQEVILRCVPISNHLYFYWYRQILGQKVEFLVSFYNNEISEKSEIFDDQFSVERPDGSNFTLKIRSTKLEDSAMYFCASSEYRVRNQPQHFGDGTRLSIL.

The chain couples TRBV7-2 to TRBJ2-6, with unresolved D. There are 13 residues in the CDR3. From germline, CDR1 is SGHTA and CDR2 FQGNSA. Trimming took 0 bases from V and 12 from J, leaving 9 bases between them. For the CDR3, the DNA is TGTGCCAGCAGCTTAGCCGTAAGAGGCGTCCTGACTTTC. Its translation is CASSLAVRGVLTF.

The chain combines TRBV7-2 with TRBJ2-3, with a possible D match to TRBD1 (5 bases). V lost 4 bases and J lost 6, with 23 bases in between. The CDR3 loop spans 17 amino acids. Germline CDR1 reads SGHTA; CDR2 reads FQGNSA. The CDR3 region has the DNA TGTGCCAGCAGCTCTCGGAAAGGGGCCGAGACCACGGATACGCAGTATTTT. It specifies CASSSRKGAETTDTQYF. Based on the CDR3 plus reference TRBV7-2 and TRBJ2-3, the full variable domain is GAGVSQSPSNKVTEKGKDVELRCDPISGHTALYWYRQSLGQGLEFLIYFQGNSAPDKSGLPSDRFSAERTGGSVSTLTIQRTQQEDSAVYLCASSSRKGAETTDTQYFGPGTRLTVL.

The chain recombines TRBV3-1 with TRBJ2-3, with TRBD1 as a possible D gene (6 bases). This CDR3 region has 16 residues. Trimming took off 4 bases at V and 1 base at J, with 15 bases between the two ends. Germline CDR1 and CDR2: LGHDT and YNNKEL (reference sequence). The CDR3 DNA is TGTGCCAGCAGCCCCGGGACAACTTGGGGCACAGATACGCAGTATTTT. Encoded protein: CASSPGTTWGTDTQYF.

The chain combines TRBV12-3 or TRBV12-4 with TRBJ2-2; D not resolved. CDR3 length equals 15 residues. V was clipped by 6 bases and J by 2 bases, with 13 bases between them. CDR3 DNA sequence: TGTGCCAGCAGCCCCTGGTTACCCAACACCGGGGAGCTGTTTTTT. It yields the protein CASSPWLPNTGELFF.

The rearrangement links TRBV7-3 to TRBJ2-3; no reliable D call. Germline V lookup: CDR1 SGHTA, CDR2 FQGTGA. CDR3 length: 15 residues. Trimming shortened V by 2 bases and J by 4 bases, and 13 bases separated the two germline ends. This CDR3 reads CASSLFTVSADTQYF. As DNA, the CDR3 is TGTGCCAGCAGCTTATTCACTGTGTCGGCAGATACGCAGTATTTT.

This sequence joins TRBV4-3 and TRBJ2-7; D possibly corresponds to TRBD2 (6 bases). The J call is uncertain, as TRBJ2-5 better fits the DNA end. The CDR3 extends over 17 amino acids. CDR1 is LGHNA, CDR2 YSLEER, per germline. CDR3 coding DNA: TGCGCCAGCAGCCAAGATGGAACTAGGGCCGCGGGGGAGACCCAGTACTTC. Translated: CASSQDGTRAAGETQYF.

This CDR3 reads CASSVEAPGQPQHF. The CDR3 bases are TGCGCCAGCAGTGTAGAGGCCCCCGGTCAGCCCCAGCATTTT. The chain is built from TRBV10-2 and TRBJ1-5, with D unclear. With 4 bases removed from V and 6 bases from J, the gap between germline ends came to 13 bases. Germline V CDR1 and CDR2: WSHSY, SAAADI. This CDR3 contains 14 residues.

V and J are TRBV29-1 and TRBJ2-1, with 7 bases lining up with TRBD2. The ends lost 3 bases at V and 0 bases at J; junction bases unmatched: 8. Per germline, CDR1 SQVTM and CDR2 ANQGSEA. This CDR3 comprises 16 residues. CDR3 DNA sequence: TGCAGCGTTGATCAGGGACTACTAAGCTCCTACAATGAGCAGTTCTTC. Translating gives CSVDQGLLSSYNEQFF.

This rearrangement joins TRBV27 to TRBJ1-6, with D unresolved. The CDR3 sequence is 18 residues long. V was trimmed by 6 bases and J by 0 bases, leaving 18 bases between them. Germline V lookup: CDR1 MNHEY, CDR2 SMNVEV (reference sequence). The CDR3 DNA is TGTGCCAGCAGCCCTAGTCCACCCGGGAGCTCCTATAATTCACCCCTCCACTTT. It encodes CASSPSPPGSSYNSPLHF.

V gene TRBV6-6 combines with J gene TRBJ2-4; the D gene could be TRBD1 or TRBD2 (6 bases each). The DNA end is a closer match to TRBJ2-5, so the J assignment may be wrong. The CDR3 sequence is 15 residues long. The germline V gene encodes CDR1 MNHNY and CDR2 SVGAGI (reference sequence). The CDR3 nucleotides are TGTGCCAGCAGTTACGTGGGGGCGGGACGGGAGACCCAGTACTTC. As protein: CASSYVGAGRETQYF.

The chain links TRBV12-3 or TRBV12-4 to TRBJ2-5; TRBD2 agrees at 9 bases. After removal of 5 bases from V and 11 bases from J, the junction contained 15 bases not matched to a gene. CDR3 size: 15 residues. The CDR3 spells CASSPIAGVDNEQYF. DNA of the CDR3: TGTGCCAGCAGTCCGATAGCGGGAGTCGACAATGAGCAGTACTTC.

This clonotype was counted a few times. This sequence joins TRBV7-9 and TRBJ2-3, with 8 bases that match TRBD1. CDR1 and CDR2 from the germline V gene are SEHNR and FQNEAQ (reference sequence). The CDR3 is made up of 14 amino acids. The V segment lost 5 bases and the J segment 5 bases; nucleotides outside the gene matches: 6. The CDR3 protein is CASSVRTGLDTQYF. In nucleotides, the CDR3 is TGTGCCAGCAGCGTTAGGACAGGGCTAGATACGCAGTATTTT.

V and J are TRBV12-3 or TRBV12-4 and TRBJ1-2; 7 positions agree with TRBD1. This CDR3 has 15 residues. V dropped 6 bases and J dropped 3; count of bases not matched to a gene: 10. This CDR3 is CASSQQGGVDYGYTF. The CDR3 coding sequence is TGTGCCAGCAGCCAGCAGGGGGGCGTGGACTATGGCTACACCTTC.

The chain carries TRBV7-9 and TRBJ1-4; D is uncertain. The CDR3 extends over 14 amino acids. Between the trimmed V and J ends, which lost 1 base and 7 bases, there was a span of 10 bases. Germline V gives CDR1 SEHNR, CDR2 FQNEAQ (reference sequence). CDR3 amino acids: CASSLVLGFEKLFF. In DNA, the CDR3 is TGTGCCAGCAGCTTAGTGCTTGGCTTTGAAAAACTGTTTTTT.

This clonotype was detected a few times. V usage is TRBV27 and J usage is TRBJ1-2; D perhaps matches TRBD1 (5 bases). The V and J ends lost 8 bases and 6 bases respectively, with 19 bases between them. The CDR3 is made up of 14 amino acids. In germline, CDR1 is MNHEY, CDR2 SMNVEV (reference sequence). DNA of the CDR3: TGTGCCAGCCAAAGGTCCGGGGGGAGTCATGGCTACACCTTC. This translates into CASQRSGGSHGYTF.